This T cell receptor (beta chain) was recorded in a study of a mutant IDH1 vaccine in newly diagnosed glioma. Time point given: baseline, week 1 (first vaccination visit). The treatment is: pre-vaccination baseline after standard-of-care therapy. CDR1 and CDR2 (germline): SGHDT, YYEEEE. Trimming at V came to 3 bases and at J to 4 bases, leaving 5 bases not matched to a gene. The length of the CDR3 is 14 residues. The repertoire was sequenced with immunoSEQ multiplex PCR; TCRdb's copy has only in-frame clones and lacks some. The data hold 98,000 or so clones, with approximately 90% observed a single time.

The TCR originated in a woman in her forties or fifties with glioma. This rearrangement joins TRBV5-6 to TRBJ2-3, with 7 nucleotides matching TRBD1. Here the sequenced sample was PBMCs, taken from a glioma patient treated with radiotherapy, temozolomide or both. This CDR3 reads CASSYTGVPDTQYF. The CDR3 nucleotides are TGTGCCAGCAGCTATACAGGGGTCCCAGATACGCAGTATTTT. The variable domain in full, with the rest retrieved from reference TRBV5-6 and TRBJ2-3, is DAGVTQSPTHLIKTRGQQVTLRCSPKSGHDTVSWYQQALGQGPQFIFQYYEEEERQRGNFPDRFSGHQFPNYSSELNVNALLLGDSALYLCASSYTGVPDTQYFGPGTRLTVL.